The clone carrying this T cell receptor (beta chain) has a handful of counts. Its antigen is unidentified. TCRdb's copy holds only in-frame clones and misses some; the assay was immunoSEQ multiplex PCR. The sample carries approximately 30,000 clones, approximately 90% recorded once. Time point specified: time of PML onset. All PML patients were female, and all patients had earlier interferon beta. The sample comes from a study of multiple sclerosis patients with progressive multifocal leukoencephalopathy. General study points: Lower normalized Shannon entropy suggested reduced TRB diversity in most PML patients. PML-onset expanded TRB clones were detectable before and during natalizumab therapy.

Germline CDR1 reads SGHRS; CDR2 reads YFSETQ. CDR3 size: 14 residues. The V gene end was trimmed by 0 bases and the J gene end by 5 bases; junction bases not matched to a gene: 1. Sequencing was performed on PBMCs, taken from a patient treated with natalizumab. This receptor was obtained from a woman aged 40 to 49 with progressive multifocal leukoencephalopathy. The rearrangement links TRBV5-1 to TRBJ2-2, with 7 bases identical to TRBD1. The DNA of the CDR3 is TGCGCCAGCAGCTTGGGGGGACAGACCGGGGAGCTGTTTTTT. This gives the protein CASSLGGQTGELFF.